This TCR beta chain is from a study of immune aging and cytomegalovirus after organ transplant (dated by TCRdb to the early 2020s). Concerning the study at large: Every transplant recipient was given three-drug immunosuppression consisting of prednisone, tacrolimus, and mycophenolate.

Taken with the paper, the label for time point translates to: five sample-tagged time points from pre-transplant (day -1) to day 368 post-transplant, pooled. After thawing, PBMC were stimulated with a CMV IE-1 overlapping peptide library for around 13 hours, with no transport inhibitors added. After being thawed and rested overnight, the cells were stimulated in R10 medium along with CD28/CD49d costimulation. The IE-1 peptide library consisted of 15-amino-acid peptides overlapping by 11 amino acids. Each time point was barcoded using BD Single-Cell Multiplexing Kit Sample Tags, after which the barcoded samples were pooled and stained with oligo-conjugated anti-CD45RA plus sorting antibodies. A BD FACSAria III was used to sort CMV-responsive CD8+CD137+ and CD4+CD154+ T cells at 4-way purity. Blood samples were drawn into EDTA vacutainers and processed by Ficoll gradient within 1-24 hours. Concerning this clonotype itself: No cognate antigen has been identified for it. No much larger clonotype is one base removed from it; base qualities were not supplied.

Libraries came from single-cell sequencing. The reads were generated on an Illumina NovaSeq 6000. The BD Rhapsody Targeted mRNA and AbSeq Reagent Kit, in a microwell format, was used for cell capture and library preparation. Libraries were prepared to cover TCR, sample tags, AbSeq, and targeted mRNA from the Human T-Cell Expression Panel plus custom TOX and TOX2 primers. Sequencing of the libraries was performed on an Illumina NovaSeq. As for how the authors treated the data: The analysis covered approximately 9,900 cells in total, of which about 7,300 were CD8 T cells and a few thousand were CD8 T cells with an identifiable TCR CDR3. The BD Rhapsody Targeted Analysis Pipeline, including V(D)J processing, was run on the Seven Bridges Genomics platform to process the raw data. Quality control, Sample Tag demultiplexing with Lex-BDSMK, clone identification with VDJ Explorer, and Seurat clustering were all done in SeqGeq 1.6.0. Clones making up <1% of CD8 T cells were classified as non-expanded, and clones making up >2.5% of the sample were classified as clonal expansions. TCRdb handled the public reads itself, with Q25 trimming in fastp and clone calling in MiXCR, and kept productive beta chains. Merged by CDR3 protein, the rows form single entries marked with the most common genes and DNA. TCRdb's processing, not the authors', yielded these V and J calls. Across this sample there are tens of thousands of distinct CDR3 sequences, with around 33% seen only once. About 25% of the sample lies in the top ten.

General findings and caveats noted by the study authors: A larger share of large clones was made up of TEMRA cells, and in the seven largest clones (over 1,900 cells) aged and TEMRA cells were gained while TCM cells were lost. Following viremia, aged-phenotype cells rose post-transplant in clones of any size, with the rise occurring earlier in large clones (days 200-264) than in small clones. Since the sequencing data did not include a CD57 measurement, a conservative gene-based definition of aging was used in its place.

The source is a female donor who had a heart transplant and CMV viremia. Sequenced material: CMV peptide-activated CD4+ and CD8+ T cells sorted from blood, taken at five time points, pooled. The sample's cell subset or site label is to be understood as: sorted CD8+CD137+ and CD4+CD154+ T cells after roughly 12 h CMV IE-1 peptide stimulation.

The CDR3 protein sequence reads: CASSSTGTGRNEQFF. The nucleotide sequence is given as TGTGCCAGCAGCTCTACCGGGACAGGGCGCAATGAGCAGTTCTTC. The sequence links TRBV7-2 to TRBJ2-1, with TRBD1 matching 9 junction bases. V has 4 bases trimmed and J has 6 bases trimmed; junction bases matching no gene number 7. Inclusive of the bounding cysteine and phenylalanine, the CDR3 is 15 residues long. The kept DNA is CDR3 alone, 45 bases in frame from the first base. CDR1 and CDR2 are read off the germline V gene as SGHTA and FQGNSA.